The 16 T cell receptor beta chains below come from one sample, sequenced in a study of breast tumors, draining lymph nodes, adjacent tissues. TCRdb passed the multiplex PCR reads through MiXCR, listing each CDR3 protein once. The sample carries 250,000 or so distinct CDR3 sequences, 30% recorded once. Axillary draining lymph nodes of breast cancer patients supplied the node samples. The sample was axillary lymph node tissue. The receptors were sampled from a female donor with breast cancer. Some clones in this sample may be carry-over from other donors' samples.

Details on this clonotype: A read error may explain this, as a much larger clone is one base away. The CDR3 end shows no conserved phenylalanine or tryptophan, and so a read error is likely. J is TRBJ2-7 and V is TRBV29-1, with 10 bases matching TRBD2. The V segment lost 7 bases and the J segment 1 base; nucleotides outside the gene matches: 4. This CDR3 is 13 amino acids long. Germline CDR1 reads SQVTM; CDR2 reads ANQGSEA. The CDR3 region is CSGSGRGSYEQYL. CDR3 in DNA: TGCAGCGGGAGCGGGAGGGGGTCCTACGAGCAGTACCTC.

The chain uses TRBV10-2 and TRBJ2-7; 9 positions agree with TRBD1. V lost 7 bases and J lost 2; bases outside the gene matches: 6. Germline lookup yields CDR1 WSHSY and CDR2 SAAADI. CDR3 length: 14 residues. CDR3 DNA sequence: TGCGCCAGCACGCCACAGGGGGCCCCCTACGAGCAGTACTTC. Its protein product is CASTPQGAPYEQYF.

This clonotype has ten or more counts. The genes are TRBV4-3 and TRBJ2-3, with 7 bases lining up with TRBD1. CDR3 length: 17 amino acids. V gave up 1 base and J gave up 0 bases; unmatched junction bases: 7. Looked up from germline, CDR1 is LGHNA and CDR2 is YSLEER. This CDR3 reads CASSQGSAGGSTDTQYF. The DNA of the CDR3 is TGCGCCAGCAGCCAAGGTTCCGCAGGGGGTAGCACAGATACGCAGTATTTT.

The CDR3 sequence is CASRGDYGYTF. CDR3 bases: TGCGCCAGCAGAGGGGACTATGGCTACACCTTC. The gene calls are TRBV10-2 and TRBJ1-2, with a tentative D call TRBD1 (5 bases). Looked up from germline, CDR1 is WSHSY and CDR2 is SAAADI. This CDR3 region has 11 residues. V was shortened by 6 bases and J by 3 bases, with 5 bases between the two germline ends.

The table lists this clonotype with many counts. The chain has TRBV27 and TRBJ1-6, with TRBD1 as a possible D gene (5 bases). Trimming took off 3 bases at V and 7 bases at J, with 13 bases between the two ends. CDR3 length: 15 residues. Germline lookup yields CDR1 MNHEY and CDR2 SMNVEV (reference sequence). CDR3 loop: CASSFSRVRNSPLHF. In DNA, the CDR3 is TGTGCCAGCAGTTTTTCCAGGGTGAGGAATTCACCCCTCCACTTT.

This clonotype was found many times. V and J are TRBV20-1 and TRBJ2-2, with D possibly TRBD2 on 5 matching bases. Germline CDR1 and CDR2: DFQATT and SNEGSKA (reference sequence). This CDR3 spans 12 amino acids. Trimming left V 5 bases short and J 6 bases short, with 10 bases between. In DNA, the CDR3 is TGCAGTGCTTATACTAGTTCCGGGGAGCTGTTTTTT. Its protein product is CSAYTSSGELFF.

The rearrangement joins TRBV7-8 to TRBJ1-3; D gene uncertain. This CDR3 contains 15 residues. V was clipped by 8 bases and J by 0 bases, with 14 bases between them. CDR1 and CDR2 from the germline V gene are SGHVS and FQNEAQ. The CDR3 sequence: CASSPGRNSGNTIYF. DNA for the CDR3: TGTGCCAGCTCACCCGGACGGAACTCTGGAAACACCATATATTTT.

The chain employs TRBV30 and TRBJ1-6; D is ambiguous. The germline V gene has CDR1 GTSNPN and CDR2 SVGIG (reference sequence). V lost 4 bases and J 3 bases, leaving 10 bases between the germline ends. The CDR3 is 14 amino acids. DNA for the CDR3: TGTGCCTGGACATTCGGAGGCTATAATTCACCCCTCCACTTT. This sequence encodes CAWTFGGYNSPLHF.

This clonotype showed up just a few times. V is TRBV6-6 and J is TRBJ1-2; the match to TRBD1 covers 9 bases. Germline-derived CDR1 and CDR2 are MNHNY and SVGAGI (reference sequence). The V gene end was trimmed by 7 bases and the J gene end by 3 bases; junction bases not matched to a gene: 12. CDR3 length: 16 residues. The CDR3 spells CASIDKTGGAYYGYTF. In nucleotides, the CDR3 is TGTGCCAGCATCGACAAAACAGGGGGCGCTTACTATGGCTACACCTTC.

The chain is built from TRBV20-1 and TRBJ2-3; perhaps TRBD1 as D (5 bases). Germline-derived CDR1 and CDR2 are DFQATT and SNEGSKA (reference sequence). There are 12 residues in the CDR3. V shed 5 bases and J shed 3 bases, with 9 bases lying between them. In DNA, the CDR3 is TGCAGTGCTGACCAGGGAACAGATACGCAGTATTTT. Amino acid sequence: CSADQGTDTQYF.

Note on this clonotype: A much larger clone differs by one base, so this may be a read error. The chain joins TRBV20-1 to TRBJ2-7, with no clear D. Per the germline V gene, CDR1 is DFQATT and CDR2 is SNEGSKA (reference sequence). This CDR3 region has 14 residues. CDR3 coding DNA: TGCAGTGCGTGGTCGCCCCGTAGCTCCTCCGAGCAGTACTTC. This sequence encodes CSAWSPRSSSEQYF.

The rearrangement joins TRBV7-2 to TRBJ1-1; D may be TRBD1 (6 bases). With 4 bases removed from V and 0 bases from J, the gap between germline ends came to 12 bases. The germline V gene encodes CDR1 SGHTA and CDR2 FQGNSA. There are 15 residues in the CDR3. CDR3 loop: CASSSSDRMNTEAFF. CDR3 DNA: TGTGCCAGCAGCTCCTCAGACAGGATGAACACTGAAGCTTTCTTT. Drawing the rest from reference TRBV7-2 and TRBJ1-1, the complete variable domain is GAGVSQSPSNKVTEKGKDVELRCDPISGHTALYWYRQSLGQGLEFLIYFQGNSAPDKSGLPSDRFSAERTGGSVSTLTIQRTQQEDSAVYLCASSSSDRMNTEAFFGQGTRLTVV.

There are many counts of this clonotype. The chain is built from TRBV4-2 and TRBJ2-7, with TRBD2 matching over 10 bases. Germline-derived CDR1 and CDR2 are LGHNA and YNFKEQ. CDR3 length: 14 residues. With V trimmed by 3 bases and J by 4 bases, 3 bases remained unmatched. Here the CDR3 DNA reads TGTGCCAGCAGCCACGGACTAGCGGAGTACGAGCAGTACTTC. Translated, it gives CASSHGLAEYEQYF.

Ten or more counts support this clonotype. The chain links TRBV4-2 to TRBJ2-7; D is uncertain. V gave up 0 bases and J gave up 4 bases, with 7 bases separating them. CDR1 and CDR2 from the germline V gene are LGHNA and YNFKEQ. The CDR3 loop spans 13 amino acids. The CDR3 spells CASSQEWDYEQYF. The CDR3 DNA is TGTGCCAGCAGCCAAGAATGGGATTACGAGCAGTACTTC.

In this sample, this clonotype turned up a few times. This sequence joins TRBV28 and TRBJ2-5; 8 bases match TRBD1. Germline values: CDR1 MDHEN, CDR2 SYDVKM. The CDR3 has 14 residues. V shed 5 bases and J 5 bases; nucleotides not matched to a gene: 7. The CDR3 nucleotides are TGTGCCAGCAGTCCCCAACAGGGGGGTGAGACCCAGTACTTC. This translates into CASSPQQGGETQYF.

This clonotype was found many times. The chain is built from TRBV20-1 and TRBJ2-3; the D gene is possibly TRBD2 (6 bases). The V and J ends lost 5 bases and 6 bases respectively, with 12 bases between them. Germline V gives CDR1 DFQATT, CDR2 SNEGSKA (reference sequence). This CDR3 spans 12 amino acids. The CDR3 here is CSAPSSDDTQYF. The CDR3 DNA follows: TGCAGTGCTCCTTCTAGCGACGATACGCAGTATTTT.